The 18 T cell receptor beta chains given below trace back to one sample, sequenced in a study of blood T cell repertoires in COVID-19. Here immunoSEQ multiplex PCR was the method, and the copy in TCRdb shows in-frame clones only, minus some. The table has over 200,000 clones, 84% seen once; the top ten hold 4.4%. Sequencing input: peripheral blood. The source of these receptors is a middle-aged man with active or convalescent COVID-19.

The chain couples TRBV5-1 to TRBJ1-1; D call uncertain. The CDR3 has 15 residues. Germline-derived CDR1 and CDR2 are SGHRS and YFSETQ. Trimming shortened V by 1 base and J by 1 base, and 11 bases separated the two germline ends. CDR3 loop: CASSLPLSGNTEAFF. The CDR3 DNA follows: TGCGCCAGCAGCTTGCCACTTTCGGGGAACACTGAAGCTTTCTTT.

This clone was seen only a few times. This chain uses TRBV10-3 with TRBJ2-7; D is undetermined. The CDR3 consists of 12 residues. Trimming cost V 6 bases and J 3 bases, with 9 bases left between them. Germline-derived CDR1 and CDR2 are ENHRY and SYGVKD. CDR3 DNA sequence: TGTGCCATCAGCCCTCGTCGCTACGAGCAGTACTTC. As protein: CAISPRRYEQYF.

The chain recombines TRBV11-2 with TRBJ2-5, with 14 nucleotides matching TRBD2. The V gene's germline CDR1 is SGHAT and CDR2 FQNNGV. The CDR3 loop spans 18 amino acids. V was clipped by 1 base and J by 2 bases; unmatched bases: 6. The CDR3 DNA reads TGTGCCAGCAGCTTAGGCGGACTAGCGGGGGGTGCTCAAGAGACCCAGTACTTC. This gives the protein CASSLGGLAGGAQETQYF.

The rearrangement uses TRBV28 and TRBJ2-7; D call uncertain. CDR3 length: 13 amino acids. CDR1 and CDR2 from the germline V gene are MDHEN and SYDVKM. Trimming shortened V by 5 bases and J by 0 bases, and 8 bases separated the two germline ends. The CDR3 sequence is CASSPGHSYEQYF. CDR3 sequence (DNA): TGTGCCAGCAGTCCGGGTCACTCCTACGAGCAGTACTTC.

The genes are TRBV5-6 and TRBJ1-1; D is unresolved. V lost 5 bases to trimming and J lost 1 base, with 12 bases between them. This CDR3 is built from 14 residues. Germline assignment: CDR1 SGHDT and CDR2 YYEEEE. CDR3 bases: TGTGCCAGCAGGTTAGATAGATGGAACACTGAAGCTTTCTTT. It yields the protein CASRLDRWNTEAFF.

The V and J genes are TRBV9 and TRBJ1-3; D is unresolved. The CDR3 runs 14 residues. V lost 4 bases, J lost 0 bases, and 8 bases lay in between. The V gene's germline CDR1 is SGDLS and CDR2 YYNGEE. DNA of the CDR3: TGTGCCAGCAGCCTCACAGACTCTGGAAACACCATATATTTT. It specifies CASSLTDSGNTIYF.

The CDR3 sequence is CASSEAGGAIRLRGQPQHF. CDR3 DNA sequence: TGTGCCAGCAGTGAAGCGGGGGGAGCTATTCGACTTCGGGGTCAGCCCCAGCATTTT. The chain links TRBV6-1 to TRBJ1-5; TRBD1 is a possible D gene (5 bases). The CDR3 extends over 19 amino acids. V dropped 0 bases and J dropped 6 bases, with 24 bases sitting between them. In germline, CDR1 is MNHNS, CDR2 SASEGT.

The V call is TRBV25-1, the J call TRBJ1-4; D is possibly TRBD1 (5 bases). This CDR3 has 16 amino acids. The germline CDR1 and CDR2 sequences are MGHDK and SYGVNS. V was pared by 6 bases and J by 0 bases, with 14 bases between. The DNA of the CDR3 is TGTGCCAGCAGCCCCCTCCCGGGGGCAACTAATGAAAAACTGTTTTTT. Amino acids: CASSPLPGATNEKLFF.

The CDR3: CASSVGQTTNEKLFF. The CDR3 DNA reads TGTGCCAGCAGCGTTGGACAGACGACTAATGAAAAACTGTTTTTT. The chain links TRBV9 to TRBJ1-4; D is possibly TRBD1 (6 bases). CDR1 SGDLS and CDR2 YYNGEE come from the germline V gene. V gave up 2 bases and J gave up 2 bases, with 10 bases separating them. The CDR3 runs 15 residues.

In the case of this clone: This CDR3 is also generated by other DNA sequences in the sample. The CDR3 here is CASSSPGQGTYEQYF. The CDR3 DNA reads TGTGCCAGCAGTTCTCCGGGACAGGGGACGTACGAGCAGTACTTC. The chain couples TRBV6-5 to TRBJ2-7, with TRBD1 matching over 10 bases. The trim removed 4 bases at V and 4 bases at J, leaving 7 bases unmatched. This CDR3 has 15 residues. Germline V gene data show CDR1 as MNHEY and CDR2 as SVGAGI.

This clone was seen only once. The V and J genes are TRBV6-5 and TRBJ2-2; maybe TRBD2 (6 bases). Germline CDR1 MNHEY, CDR2 SVGAGI. CDR3 length: 14 amino acids. V dropped 0 bases and J dropped 4 bases, with 6 bases sitting between them. CDR3 in amino acids: CASSYSEGTGELFF. In DNA form, the CDR3 reads TGTGCCAGCAGTTACTCGGAGGGCACCGGGGAGCTGTTTTTT.

The chain recombines TRBV2 with TRBJ1-5, with 8 positions matching TRBD1. Trimming cost V 2 bases and J 7 bases; bases outside gene matches: 4. The germline V gene encodes CDR1 SNHLY and CDR2 FYNNEI. CDR3 length equals 14 residues. The DNA for the CDR3 is TGTGCCAGCAGTGAAACAGGGGGTCACCAGCCCCAGCATTTT. This gives the protein CASSETGGHQPQHF. Drawing the rest from reference TRBV2 and TRBJ1-5, the complete variable domain is EPEVTQTPSHQVTQMGQEVILRCVPISNHLYFYWYRQILGQKVEFLVSFYNNEISEKSEIFDDQFSVERPDGSNFTLKIRSTKLEDSAMYFCASSETGGHQPQHFGDGTRLSIL.

This rearrangement joins TRBV30 to TRBJ1-5; D uncertain. The CDR3 extends over 13 amino acids. With 2 bases removed from V and 0 bases from J, the gap between germline ends came to 5 bases. CDR1 and CDR2 (germline): GTSNPN, SVGIG (reference sequence). CDR3 in amino acids: CAWSYLSNQPQHF. The DNA of the CDR3 is TGTGCCTGGAGTTATCTTAGCAATCAGCCCCAGCATTTT.

The rearrangement joins TRBV27 to TRBJ2-7; perhaps TRBD1 as D (6 bases). There are 13 residues in the CDR3. V dropped 5 bases and J dropped 6 bases, with 14 bases sitting between them. CDR1 and CDR2 (germline): MNHEY, SMNVEV (reference sequence). The CDR3, as DNA: TGTGCCAGCAGTCCCCAGGGGCGCCCCGAGCAGTACTTC. The encoded protein is CASSPQGRPEQYF.

The chain uses TRBV6-5 and TRBJ2-6; D remains unclear. This CDR3 spans 14 amino acids. The V end was cut by 9 bases, the J end by 0 bases, with 9 bases between. Germline assignment: CDR1 MNHEY and CDR2 SVGAGI. The CDR3 spells CASWASSGANVLTF. The CDR3 DNA reads as TGTGCCAGTTGGGCCTCCTCTGGGGCCAACGTCCTGACTTTC.

The chain links TRBV5-6 to TRBJ1-3, with D unresolved. With 0 bases removed from V and 4 bases from J, the gap between germline ends came to 5 bases. The CDR3 extends over 13 amino acids. Germline V CDR1 and CDR2: SGHDT, YYEEEE. DNA of the CDR3: TGTGCCAGCAGCTTGGCCTCGGGAAACACCATATATTTT. This sequence encodes CASSLASGNTIYF.

The rearrangement uses TRBV19 and TRBJ2-2; no firm D call. CDR3 length equals 14 residues. The V end was cut by 3 bases, the J end by 5 bases, with 10 bases between. Germline V gene sequence: CDR1 LNHDA, CDR2 SQIVND (reference sequence). This chain's CDR3 is CASSMRSSTGELFF. CDR3 nucleotides: TGTGCCAGTAGTATGCGCTCGAGTACCGGGGAGCTGTTTTTT.

The V and J genes are TRBV27 and TRBJ2-7; unclear D gene. This CDR3 region has 14 residues. Deletions cut 6 bases from V and 2 bases from J, with 14 bases between. Germline values: CDR1 MNHEY, CDR2 SMNVEV (reference sequence). The CDR3 DNA reads TGTGCCAGCAGCCCGTTTTTGCGGACCTACGAGCAGTACTTC. Amino acid sequence: CASSPFLRTYEQYF.